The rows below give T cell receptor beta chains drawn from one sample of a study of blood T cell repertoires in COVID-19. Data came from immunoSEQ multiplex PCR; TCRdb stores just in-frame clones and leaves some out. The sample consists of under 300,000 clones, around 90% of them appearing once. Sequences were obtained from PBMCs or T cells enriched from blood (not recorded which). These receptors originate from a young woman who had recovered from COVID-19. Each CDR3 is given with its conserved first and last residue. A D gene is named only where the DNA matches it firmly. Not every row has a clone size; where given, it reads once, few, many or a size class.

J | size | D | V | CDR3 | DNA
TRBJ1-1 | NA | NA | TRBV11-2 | CASSFFASPGMNTEAFF | TGTGCCAGCAGCTTCTTCGCTTCCCCGGGGATGAACACTGAAGCTTTCTTT
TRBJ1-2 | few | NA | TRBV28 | CASSATGSGYTF | TGTGCCAGCAGTGCCACGGGATCTGGCTACACCTTC
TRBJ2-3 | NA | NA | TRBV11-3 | CASSLDRSGRADTQYF | TGTGCCAGCAGCTTAGACAGGTCCGGCCGCGCAGATACGCAGTATTTT
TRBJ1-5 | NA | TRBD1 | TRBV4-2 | CASSQGHDRDSNQPQHF | TGTGCCAGCAGCCAAGGACACGACAGGGATAGCAATCAGCCCCAGCATTTT
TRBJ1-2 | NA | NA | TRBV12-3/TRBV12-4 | CASSLIAGYGYTF | TGTGCCAGCAGTTTAATCGCAGGGTATGGCTACACCTTC
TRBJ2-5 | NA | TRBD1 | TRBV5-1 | CASSLQGSQETQYF | TGCGCCAGCAGCTTACAGGGGTCCCAAGAGACCCAGTACTTC
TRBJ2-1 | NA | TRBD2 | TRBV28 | CASSSTGGEFNEQFF | TGTGCCAGCAGCTCCACGGGGGGGGAATTCAATGAGCAGTTCTTC
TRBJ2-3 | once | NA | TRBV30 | CAWSVLLDTQYF | TGTGCCTGGAGTGTTTTACTAGATACGCAGTATTTT
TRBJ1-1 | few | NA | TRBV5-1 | CASSSQGGDTEAFF | TGCGCCAGCAGCTCACAGGGAGGGGACACTGAAGCTTTCTTT
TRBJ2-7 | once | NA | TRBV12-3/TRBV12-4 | CASRSGVYEQYF | TGTGCCAGCAGGTCAGGGGTTTACGAGCAGTACTTC
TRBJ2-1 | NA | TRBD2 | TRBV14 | CASSHLAGGLNEQFF | TGTGCCAGCAGCCACCTAGCGGGAGGACTCAATGAGCAGTTCTTC
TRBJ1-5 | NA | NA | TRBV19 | CASSIGWKRDQPQHF | TGTGCCAGTAGTATCGGCTGGAAGAGGGATCAGCCCCAGCATTTT
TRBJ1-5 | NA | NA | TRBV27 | CASSASRDWWGNQPQHF | TGTGCCAGCAGTGCCTCTAGGGACTGGTGGGGCAATCAGCCCCAGCATTTT
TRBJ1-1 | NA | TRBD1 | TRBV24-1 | CATSAAETGPREAFF | TGTGCCACCAGTGCGGCCGAGACAGGGCCCCGTGAAGCTTTCTTT
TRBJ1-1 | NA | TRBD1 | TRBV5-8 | CASSPFRGLSNTEAFF | TGTGCCAGCAGCCCGTTTAGGGGGCTGTCGAACACTGAAGCTTTCTTT
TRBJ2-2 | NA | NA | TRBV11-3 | CASNHDSFDGELFF | TGTGCCAGCAACCATGACTCGTTCGACGGGGAGCTGTTTTTT
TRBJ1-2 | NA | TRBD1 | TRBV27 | CASTSTGGGNGYTF | TGTGCCAGCACCAGTACAGGGGGGGGGAATGGCTACACCTTC
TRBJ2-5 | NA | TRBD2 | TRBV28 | CASSPGTSGTETQYF | TGTGCCAGCAGTCCCGGGACTAGCGGGACGGAGACCCAGTACTTC
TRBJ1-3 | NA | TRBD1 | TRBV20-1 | CSAYLQGELFF | TGCAGTGCTTATTTACAGGGGGAGTTATTTTTT
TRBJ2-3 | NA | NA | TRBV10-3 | CAISESNRGVGTQYF | TGTGCCATCAGTGAGTCGAATAGGGGCGTCGGAACGCAGTATTTT
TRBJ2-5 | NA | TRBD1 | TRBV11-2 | CASSLVGGGRAETQYF | TGTGCCAGCAGCTTAGTAGGGGGCGGCAGGGCAGAGACCCAGTACTTC
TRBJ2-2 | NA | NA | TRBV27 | CASSLTDTGELFF | TGTGCCAGCAGTTTAACAGACACCGGGGAGCTGTTTTTT
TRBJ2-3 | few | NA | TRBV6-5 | CASSPGQSSTDTQYF | TGTGCCAGCAGTCCCGGACAGTCTAGCACAGATACGCAGTATTTT
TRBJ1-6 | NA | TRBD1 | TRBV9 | CASSAPGQNNSPLHF | TGTGCCAGCAGCGCACCGGGACAGAATAATTCACCCCTCCACTTT
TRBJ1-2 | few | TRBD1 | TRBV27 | CASSSRTGKEYGYTF | TGTGCCAGCAGTTCCCGGACAGGAAAGGAGTATGGCTACACCTTC
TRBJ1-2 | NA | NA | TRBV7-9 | CASSSGSRGDYGYTF | TGTGCCAGCAGCTCTGGGAGTCGAGGAGATTATGGCTACACCTTC
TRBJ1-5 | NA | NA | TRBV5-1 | CASSLDLNQPQHF | TGCGCCAGCAGCTTGGATTTAAATCAGCCCCAGCATTTT
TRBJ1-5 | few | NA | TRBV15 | CATSRDPLLNKPQHF | TGTGCCACCAGCAGAGATCCTTTACTAAATAAGCCCCAGCATTTT
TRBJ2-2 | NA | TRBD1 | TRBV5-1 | CASSLVEQGAVWELFF | TGCGCCAGCAGCTTGGTGGAACAGGGGGCAGTATGGGAGCTGTTTTTT
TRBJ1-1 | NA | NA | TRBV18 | CASSPGTRGGEAFF | TGTGCCAGCTCACCAGGGACCCGGGGGGGTGAAGCTTTCTTT
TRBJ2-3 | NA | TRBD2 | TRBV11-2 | CASSLEGLATDTQYF | TGTGCCAGCAGCTTAGAGGGACTAGCGACAGATACGCAGTATTTT
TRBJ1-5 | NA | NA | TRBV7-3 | CASSLMIGGDSVSNQPQHF | TGTGCCAGCAGCTTAATGATAGGGGGGGACTCCGTGAGCAATCAGCCCCAGCATTTT
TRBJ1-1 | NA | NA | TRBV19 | CASRGAATNTEAFF | TGTGCCAGTAGGGGGGCCGCAACGAACACTGAAGCTTTCTTT
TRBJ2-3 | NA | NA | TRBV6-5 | CASSYLSLSGTDTQYF | TGTGCCAGCAGTTACTTAAGTCTGTCGGGCACAGATACGCAGTATTTT
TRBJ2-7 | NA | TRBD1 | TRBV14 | CASSHGQGAYEQYF | TGTGCCAGCAGCCACGGACAGGGGGCCTACGAGCAGTACTTC
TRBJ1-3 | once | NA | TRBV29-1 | CSVGEIVSGNTIYF | TGCAGCGTTGGGGAGATTGTCTCTGGAAACACCATATATTTT
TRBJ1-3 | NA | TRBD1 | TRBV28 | CASQGGRNTIYF | TGTGCCAGTCAGGGGGGTCGAAACACCATATATTTT
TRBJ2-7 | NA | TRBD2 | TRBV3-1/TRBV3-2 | CASSQDRTSGRGHF | TGTGCCAGCAGCCAAGACCGGACTAGCGGGAGAGGACACTTC
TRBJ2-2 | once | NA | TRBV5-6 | CASSGDWGSGGELFF | TGTGCCAGCAGCGGGGACTGGGGGTCCGGCGGGGAGCTGTTTTTT
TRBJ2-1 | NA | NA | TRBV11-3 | CASAITGSFYNEQFF | TGTGCCAGCGCAATCACAGGGAGTTTCTACAATGAGCAGTTCTTC
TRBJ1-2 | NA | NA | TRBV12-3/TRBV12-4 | CASSLAANYGYTF | TGTGCCAGCAGTTTAGCCGCTAACTATGGCTACACCTTC
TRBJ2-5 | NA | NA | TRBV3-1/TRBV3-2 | CASSQPITGLRETQYF | TGTGCCAGCAGCCAACCCATCACAGGGCTTAGGGAGACCCAGTACTTC
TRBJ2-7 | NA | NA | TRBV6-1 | CASSESQGESNEQYF | TGTGCCAGCAGTGAATCGCAGGGCGAGAGTAACGAGCAGTACTTC
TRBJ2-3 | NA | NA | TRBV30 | CAWSVAASTDTQYF | TGTGCCTGGAGTGTTGCGGCTTCCACAGATACGCAGTATTTT
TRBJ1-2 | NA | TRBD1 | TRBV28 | CASSLRQGGYTF | TGTGCCAGCAGTTTACGACAGGGAGGCTACACCTTC
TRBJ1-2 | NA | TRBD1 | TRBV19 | CASSSQGADYGYTF | TGTGCCAGTAGTTCACAGGGGGCGGACTATGGCTACACCTTC
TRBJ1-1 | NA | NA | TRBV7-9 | CASSPRSSVDTEAFF | TGTGCCAGCAGCCCACGAAGTTCGGTAGACACTGAAGCTTTCTTT
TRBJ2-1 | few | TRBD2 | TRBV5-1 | CASSPGTRQNEQFF | TGCGCCAGCAGCCCGGGGACTAGGCAAAATGAGCAGTTCTTC
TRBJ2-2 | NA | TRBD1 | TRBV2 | CASSTGQGGTGELFF | TGTGCCAGCAGTACGGGACAGGGCGGCACCGGGGAGCTGTTTTTT
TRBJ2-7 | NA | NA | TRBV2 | CASSDNEQYF | TGTGCCAGCAGTGATAACGAGCAGTACTTC
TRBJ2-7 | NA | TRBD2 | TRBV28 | CASSTLAGTYEQYF | TGTGCCAGCAGTACACTAGCGGGGACCTACGAGCAGTACTTC
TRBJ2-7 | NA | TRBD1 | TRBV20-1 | CSATRGPEQYF | TGCAGTGCTACCAGGGGGCCCGAGCAGTACTTC
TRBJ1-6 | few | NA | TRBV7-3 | CASSLISVIANSPLHF | TGTGCCAGCAGCTTAATATCGGTGATTGCTAATTCACCCCTCCACTTT
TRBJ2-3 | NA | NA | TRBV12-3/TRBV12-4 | CASSTSTDTQYF | TGTGCCAGCAGCACTAGCACAGATACGCAGTATTTT
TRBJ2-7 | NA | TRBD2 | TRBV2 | CASSDLRAGAYEQYF | TGTGCCAGCAGTGACTTAAGAGCGGGAGCTTACGAGCAGTACTTC
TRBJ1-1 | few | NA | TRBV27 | CASSWGRYTEAFF | TGTGCCAGCAGTTGGGGCAGGTACACTGAAGCTTTCTTT
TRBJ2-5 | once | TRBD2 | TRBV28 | CASSLWTRREKETQYF | TGTGCCAGCAGTTTATGGACCCGGCGGGAGAAAGAGACCCAGTACTTC